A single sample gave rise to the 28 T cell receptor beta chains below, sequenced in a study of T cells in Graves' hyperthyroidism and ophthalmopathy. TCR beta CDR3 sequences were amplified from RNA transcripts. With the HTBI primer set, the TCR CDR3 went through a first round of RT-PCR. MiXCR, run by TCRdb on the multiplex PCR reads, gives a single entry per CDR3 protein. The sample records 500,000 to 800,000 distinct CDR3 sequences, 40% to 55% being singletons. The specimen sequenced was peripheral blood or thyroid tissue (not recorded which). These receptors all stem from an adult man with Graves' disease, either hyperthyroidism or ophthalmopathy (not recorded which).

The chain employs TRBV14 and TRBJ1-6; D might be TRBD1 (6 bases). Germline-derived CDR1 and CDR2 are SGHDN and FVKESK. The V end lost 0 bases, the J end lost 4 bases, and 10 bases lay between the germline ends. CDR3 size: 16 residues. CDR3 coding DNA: TGTGCCAGCAGCCAAGAGGAGACAGGTTATAATTCACCCCTCCACTTT. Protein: CASSQEETGYNSPLHF.

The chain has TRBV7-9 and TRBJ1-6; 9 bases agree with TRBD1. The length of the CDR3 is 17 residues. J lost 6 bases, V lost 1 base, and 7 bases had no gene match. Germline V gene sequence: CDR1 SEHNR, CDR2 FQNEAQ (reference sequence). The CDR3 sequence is CASSLGTGDLSNSPLHF. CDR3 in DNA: TGTGCCAGCAGCTTAGGGACAGGGGATTTATCTAATTCACCCCTCCACTTT.

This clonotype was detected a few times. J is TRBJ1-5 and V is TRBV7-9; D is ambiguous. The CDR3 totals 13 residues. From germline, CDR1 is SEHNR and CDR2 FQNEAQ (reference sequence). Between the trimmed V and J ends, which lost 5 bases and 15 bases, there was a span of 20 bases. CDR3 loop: CASSQGQDGVGHF. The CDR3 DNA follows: TGTGCCAGCAGCCAAGGTCAGGACGGTGTTGGGCATTTT. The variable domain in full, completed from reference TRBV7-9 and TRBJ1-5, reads DTGVSQNPRHKITKRGQNVTFRCDPISEHNRLYWYRQTLGQGPEFLTYFQNEAQLEKSRLLSDRFSAERPKGSFSTLEIQRTEQGDSAMYLCASSQGQDGVGHFGDGTRLSIL.

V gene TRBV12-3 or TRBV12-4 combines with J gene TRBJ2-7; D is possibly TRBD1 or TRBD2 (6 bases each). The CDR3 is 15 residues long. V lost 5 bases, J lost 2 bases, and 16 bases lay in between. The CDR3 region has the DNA TGTGCCAGCAGTCTTGGGGGGCTGTCGGCCTACGAGCAGTACTTC. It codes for CASSLGGLSAYEQYF.

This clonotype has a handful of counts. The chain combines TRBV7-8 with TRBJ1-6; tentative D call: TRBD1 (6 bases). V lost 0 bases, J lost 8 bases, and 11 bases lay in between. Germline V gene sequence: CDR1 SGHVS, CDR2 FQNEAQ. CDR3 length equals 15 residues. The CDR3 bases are TGTGCCAGCAGCTTAGCGCCGGGGGCAGATTCACCCCTCCACTTT. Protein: CASSLAPGADSPLHF.

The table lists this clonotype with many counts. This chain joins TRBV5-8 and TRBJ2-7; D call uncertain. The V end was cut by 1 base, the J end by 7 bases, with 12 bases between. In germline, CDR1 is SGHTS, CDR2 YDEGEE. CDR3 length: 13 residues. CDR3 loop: CASSLTWGREQYF. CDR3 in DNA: TGTGCCAGCAGCTTGACATGGGGAAGAGAGCAGTACTTC.

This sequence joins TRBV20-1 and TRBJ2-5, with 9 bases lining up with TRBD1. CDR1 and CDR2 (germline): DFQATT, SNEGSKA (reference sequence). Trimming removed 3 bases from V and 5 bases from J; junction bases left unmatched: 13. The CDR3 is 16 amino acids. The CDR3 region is CSASLLTGGAGETQYF. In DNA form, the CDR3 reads TGCAGTGCTAGCCTCTTAACAGGGGGCGCCGGGGAGACCCAGTACTTC.

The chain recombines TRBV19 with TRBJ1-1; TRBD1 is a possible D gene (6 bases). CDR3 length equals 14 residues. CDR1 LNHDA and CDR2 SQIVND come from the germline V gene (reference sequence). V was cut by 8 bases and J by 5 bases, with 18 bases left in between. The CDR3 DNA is TGTGCCAGTGATGTACAGGGCGGATGGACTGAAGCTTTCTTT. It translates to CASDVQGGWTEAFF.

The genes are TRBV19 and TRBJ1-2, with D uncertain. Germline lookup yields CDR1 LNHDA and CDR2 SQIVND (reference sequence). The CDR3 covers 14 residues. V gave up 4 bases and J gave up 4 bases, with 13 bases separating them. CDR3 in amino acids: CASSNRALTYGYTF. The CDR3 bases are TGTGCCAGTAGTAACCGGGCGCTTACCTATGGCTACACCTTC.

The CDR3 DNA is TGTGCCAGTAGTACAACAGGGGGTCGAACTAATGAAAAACTGTTTTTT. Translated: CASSTTGGRTNEKLFF. This chain connects TRBV19 to TRBJ1-4; TRBD1 aligns across 8 bases. CDR1 and CDR2 from the germline V gene are LNHDA and SQIVND (reference sequence). The J segment lost 1 base and the V segment lost 4 bases, leaving 5 bases of the junction unmatched. The CDR3 has 16 amino acids.

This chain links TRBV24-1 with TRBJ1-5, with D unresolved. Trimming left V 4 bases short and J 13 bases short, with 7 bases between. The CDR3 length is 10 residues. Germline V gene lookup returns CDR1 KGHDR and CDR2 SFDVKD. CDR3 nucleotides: TGTGCCACCAGTGACTCGGGACAGCATTTT. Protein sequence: CATSDSGQHF.

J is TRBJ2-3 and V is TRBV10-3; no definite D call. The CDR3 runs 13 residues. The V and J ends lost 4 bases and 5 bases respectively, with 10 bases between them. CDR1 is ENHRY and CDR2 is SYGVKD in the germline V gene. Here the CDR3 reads CAISGTSGDTQYF. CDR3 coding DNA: TGTGCCATCAGTGGAACCTCCGGAGATACGCAGTATTTT.

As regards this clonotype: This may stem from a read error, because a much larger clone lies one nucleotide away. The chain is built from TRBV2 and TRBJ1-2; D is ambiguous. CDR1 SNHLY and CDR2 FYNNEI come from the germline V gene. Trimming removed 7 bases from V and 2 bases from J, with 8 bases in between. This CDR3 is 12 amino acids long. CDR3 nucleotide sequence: TGTGCCAGCAAGGAACGGAACTATGGCTACACCTTC. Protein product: CASKERNYGYTF.

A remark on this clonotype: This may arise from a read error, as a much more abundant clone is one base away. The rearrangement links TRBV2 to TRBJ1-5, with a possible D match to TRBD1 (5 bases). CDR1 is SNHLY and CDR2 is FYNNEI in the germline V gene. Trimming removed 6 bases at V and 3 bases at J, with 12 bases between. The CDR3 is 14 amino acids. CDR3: CASRRDGHNQPQHF. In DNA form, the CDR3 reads TGTGCCAGCAGGAGGGACGGGCACAATCAGCCCCAGCATTTT.

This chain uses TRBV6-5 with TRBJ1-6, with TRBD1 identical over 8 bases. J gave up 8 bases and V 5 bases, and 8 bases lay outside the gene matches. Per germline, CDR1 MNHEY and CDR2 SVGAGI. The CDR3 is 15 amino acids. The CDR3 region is CASSEVQGVDSPLHF. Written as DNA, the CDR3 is TGTGCCAGCAGTGAGGTACAGGGGGTAGATTCACCCCTCCACTTT.

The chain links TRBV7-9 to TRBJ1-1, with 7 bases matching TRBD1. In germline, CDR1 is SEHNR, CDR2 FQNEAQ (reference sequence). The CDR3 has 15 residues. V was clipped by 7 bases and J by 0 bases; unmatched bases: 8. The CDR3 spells CASIPGTAMNTEAFF. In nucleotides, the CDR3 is TGTGCCAGCATTCCCGGGACAGCCATGAACACTGAAGCTTTCTTT.

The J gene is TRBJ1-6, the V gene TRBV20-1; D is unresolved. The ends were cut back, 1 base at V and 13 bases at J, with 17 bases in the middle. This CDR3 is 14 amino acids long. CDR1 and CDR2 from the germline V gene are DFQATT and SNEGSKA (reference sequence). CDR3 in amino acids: CSARGQDGISPLHF. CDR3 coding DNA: TGCAGTGCTAGAGGGCAGGACGGCATATCGCCCCTCCACTTT.

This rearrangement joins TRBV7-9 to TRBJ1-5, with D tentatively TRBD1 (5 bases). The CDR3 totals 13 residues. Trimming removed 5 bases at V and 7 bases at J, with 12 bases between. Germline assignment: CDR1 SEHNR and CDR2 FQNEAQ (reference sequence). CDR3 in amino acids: CASSQRGRQPQHF. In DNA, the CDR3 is TGTGCCAGCAGCCAACGGGGACGGCAGCCCCAGCATTTT.

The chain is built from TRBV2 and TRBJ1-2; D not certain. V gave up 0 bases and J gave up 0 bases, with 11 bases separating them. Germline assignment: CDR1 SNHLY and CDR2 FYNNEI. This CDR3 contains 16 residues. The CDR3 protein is CASSEAVQAPNYGYTF. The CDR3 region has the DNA TGTGCCAGCAGTGAAGCAGTGCAGGCTCCTAACTATGGCTACACCTTC.

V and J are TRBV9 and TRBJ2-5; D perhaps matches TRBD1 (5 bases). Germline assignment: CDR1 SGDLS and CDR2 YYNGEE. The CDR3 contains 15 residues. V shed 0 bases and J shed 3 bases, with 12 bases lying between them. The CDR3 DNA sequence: TGTGCCAGCAGCGTAGGCCCCCAGGGCGAAGAGACCCAGTACTTC. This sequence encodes CASSVGPQGEETQYF.

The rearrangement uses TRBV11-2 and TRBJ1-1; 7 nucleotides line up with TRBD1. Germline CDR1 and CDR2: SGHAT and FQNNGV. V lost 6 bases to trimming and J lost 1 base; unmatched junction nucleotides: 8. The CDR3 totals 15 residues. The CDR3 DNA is TGTGCCAGCAGAAGGGGGGACAGCTCGAACACTGAAGCTTTCTTT. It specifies CASRRGDSSNTEAFF. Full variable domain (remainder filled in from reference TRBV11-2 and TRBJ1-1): EAGVAQSPRYKIIEKRQSVAFWCNPISGHATLYWYQQILGQGPKLLIQFQNNGVVDDSQLPKDRFSAERLKGVDSTLKIQPAKLEDSAVYLCASRRGDSSNTEAFFGQGTRLTVV.

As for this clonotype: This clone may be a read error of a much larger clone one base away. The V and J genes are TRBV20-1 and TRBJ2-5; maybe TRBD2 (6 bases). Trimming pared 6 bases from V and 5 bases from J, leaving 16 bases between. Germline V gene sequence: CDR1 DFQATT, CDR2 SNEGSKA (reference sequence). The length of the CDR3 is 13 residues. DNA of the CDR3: TGCAGTGCCATCGGGACTGCGGGGGAGACCCAGTACTTC. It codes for CSAIGTAGETQYF.

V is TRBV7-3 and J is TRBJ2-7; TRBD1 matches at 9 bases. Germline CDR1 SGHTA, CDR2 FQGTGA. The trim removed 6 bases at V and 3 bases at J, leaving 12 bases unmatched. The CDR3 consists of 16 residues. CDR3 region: CASSVGTGTGSYEQYF. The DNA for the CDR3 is TGTGCCAGCAGTGTAGGTACCGGGACAGGGAGCTACGAGCAGTACTTC.

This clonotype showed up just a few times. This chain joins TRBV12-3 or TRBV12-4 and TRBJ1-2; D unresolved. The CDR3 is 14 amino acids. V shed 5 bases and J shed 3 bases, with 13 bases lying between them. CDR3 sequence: CASSLSGLYYGYTF. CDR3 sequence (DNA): TGTGCCAGCAGTCTATCGGGCTTGTACTATGGCTACACCTTC.

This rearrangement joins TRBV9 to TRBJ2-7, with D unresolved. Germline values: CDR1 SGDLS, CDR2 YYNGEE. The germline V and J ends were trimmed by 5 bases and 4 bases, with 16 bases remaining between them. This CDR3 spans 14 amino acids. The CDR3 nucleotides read TGTGCCAGCAGTGTGGCCTCGACGCAATACGAGCAGTACTTC. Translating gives CASSVASTQYEQYF.

This chain's CDR3 is CATSDSGSVGETQYF. In DNA form, the CDR3 reads TGTGCCACCAGTGATTCGGGTAGCGTCGGAGAGACCCAGTACTTC. This chain links TRBV7-2 with TRBJ2-5; the D gene is possibly TRBD2 (5 bases). This CDR3 has 15 amino acids. Germline assignment: CDR1 SGHTA and CDR2 FQGNSA. V dropped 10 bases and J dropped 4 bases, with 22 bases sitting between them.

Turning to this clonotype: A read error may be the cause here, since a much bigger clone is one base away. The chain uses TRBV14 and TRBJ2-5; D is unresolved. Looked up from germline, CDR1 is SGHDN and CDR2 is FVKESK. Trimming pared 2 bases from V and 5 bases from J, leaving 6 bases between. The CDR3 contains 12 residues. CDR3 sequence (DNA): TGTGCCAGCAGCCAAAGGTGGGAGACCCAGTACTTC. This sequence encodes CASSQRWETQYF. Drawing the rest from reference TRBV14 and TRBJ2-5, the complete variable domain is EAGVTQFPSHSVIEKGQTVTLRCDPISGHDNLYWYRRVMGKEIKFLLHFVKESKQDESGMPNNRFLAERTGGTYSTLKVQPAELEDSGVYFCASSQRWETQYFGPGTRLLVL.

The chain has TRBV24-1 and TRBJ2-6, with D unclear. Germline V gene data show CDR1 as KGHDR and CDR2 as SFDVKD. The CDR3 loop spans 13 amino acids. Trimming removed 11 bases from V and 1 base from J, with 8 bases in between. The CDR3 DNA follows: TGTGCCATCAGCCGGTCTGGGGCCAACGTCCTGACTTTC. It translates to CAISRSGANVLTF.